This passage covers 10 T cell receptor beta chains from one sample sequenced in a study of cytomegalovirus exposure and HLA in healthy donors. Primers included in the PCR were 60 Vbeta and 13 Jbeta primers. Assay: immunoSEQ multiplex PCR; the TCRdb copy retains only in-frame clones and omits some. Altogether about 170,000 clones are present, 80% being singletons, with the ten largest covering 2% to 2.5%. The sequencing sample was made of PBMCs. Receptors were obtained from a male donor in good health and CMV-seronegative.

The genes are TRBV4-1 and TRBJ1-2, with 8 nucleotides matching TRBD1. CDR1 MGHRA and CDR2 YSYEKL come from the germline V gene. This CDR3 is built from 16 residues. Trimming at V came to 0 bases and at J to 2 bases, leaving 5 bases not matched to a gene. CDR3 in DNA: TGCGCCAGCAGCCAAGAGGGACAGGAACCGAACTATGGCTACACCTTC. As protein: CASSQEGQEPNYGYTF.

V is TRBV6-1 and J is TRBJ2-3, with TRBD2 identical over 9 bases. Germline V CDR1 and CDR2: MNHNS, SASEGT. The CDR3 runs to 13 residues. V was pared by 6 bases and J by 6 bases, with 4 bases of the junction left unmatched. DNA for the CDR3: TGTGCCAGCAGGACTAGCGGCGCCGATACGCAGTATTTT. Its translation is CASRTSGADTQYF.

The chain uses TRBV5-1 and TRBJ1-3, with 7 positions matching TRBD1. V shed 0 bases, J shed 8 bases, and the junction held 5 bases outside the gene matches. This CDR3 spans 14 amino acids. Germline CDR1 and CDR2: SGHRS and YFSETQ. The CDR3 region is CASSLVGGADTIYF. The CDR3 DNA follows: TGCGCCAGCAGCTTGGTAGGGGGCGCGGACACCATATATTTT.

The chain joins TRBV27 to TRBJ2-2; D uncertain. Germline lookup yields CDR1 MNHEY and CDR2 SMNVEV (reference sequence). The CDR3 totals 17 residues. V was pared by 6 bases and J by 1 base, with 18 bases between. CDR3 in amino acids: CASSSTYTGRNTGELFF. CDR3 in DNA: TGTGCCAGCAGCTCAACCTACACTGGGCGGAACACCGGGGAGCTGTTTTTT.

V and J are TRBV7-9 and TRBJ1-2; TRBD1 matches 7 bases. V shed 5 bases, J shed 4 bases, and the junction held 4 bases outside the gene matches. This CDR3 spans 13 amino acids. Per germline, CDR1 SEHNR and CDR2 FQNEAQ (reference sequence). CDR3 loop: CASSRDSIYGYTF. In DNA form, the CDR3 reads TGTGCCAGCAGCCGGGACAGCATCTATGGCTACACCTTC.

The chain employs TRBV29-1 and TRBJ1-1; D call uncertain. CDR1 and CDR2 from the germline V gene are SQVTM and ANQGSEA. With 6 bases removed from V and 7 bases from J, the gap between germline ends came to 12 bases. The CDR3 extends over 11 amino acids. Written as DNA, the CDR3 is TGCAGCGTCCGAGGGCTCCATGAAGCTTTCTTT. Translating it yields CSVRGLHEAFF.

This rearrangement joins TRBV12-5 to TRBJ2-2, with a tentative D call TRBD1 (6 bases). In germline, CDR1 is LGHNT, CDR2 FRNRAP. V lost 1 base and J 5 bases, leaving 11 bases between the germline ends. The CDR3 spans 15 residues. The CDR3 protein is CASGLGRTETGELFF. DNA of the CDR3: TGTGCTAGTGGTTTGGGGAGGACAGAAACCGGGGAGCTGTTTTTT.

The chain couples TRBV9 to TRBJ1-1, with D maybe TRBD1 (5 bases). Germline V CDR1 and CDR2: SGDLS, YYNGEE. V lost 0 bases and J 1 base, leaving 10 bases between the germline ends. The CDR3 contains 15 residues. The CDR3 coding sequence is TGTGCCAGCAGCGTAGTGTCGGGGGGGAACACTGAAGCTTTCTTT. It codes for CASSVVSGGNTEAFF.

V gene TRBV18 combines with J gene TRBJ2-1; 12 positions agree with TRBD2. V was pared by 6 bases and J by 6 bases, with 6 bases of the junction left unmatched. CDR3 size: 15 residues. CDR1 is KGHSH and CDR2 is LQKENI in the germline V gene. As DNA, the CDR3 is TGTGCCAGCTCCCTTGGACTAGCGGGGCTCAATGAGCAGTTCTTC. Its translation: CASSLGLAGLNEQFF. The variable domain in full, completed from reference TRBV18 and TRBJ2-1, reads NAGVMQNPRHLVRRRGQEARLRCSPMKGHSHVYWYRQLPEEGLKFMVYLQKENIIDESGMPKERFSAEFPKEGPSILRIQQVVRGDSAAYFCASSLGLAGLNEQFFGPGTRLTVL.

The chain carries TRBV5-1 and TRBJ1-1, with D unresolved. V was shortened by 3 bases and J by 4 bases, with 10 bases between the two germline ends. From germline, CDR1 is SGHRS and CDR2 YFSETQ. The CDR3 is 13 residues long. For the CDR3, the DNA is TGCGCCAGCAGCTCCCCAGGAGGCACTGAAGCTTTCTTT. It translates to CASSSPGGTEAFF.